These 13 T cell receptor beta chains came from one sample sequenced in a study of blood T cell repertoires in COVID-19. Generated by immunoSEQ multiplex PCR, the TCRdb table keeps only in-frame clones and is missing some. Of 150,000 to 200,000 clones in the sample, about 86% are singletons; the top ten hold 2.5% to 3.5%. Sequencing was carried out using peripheral blood. These receptors all stem from a woman aged 25 to 39 with active or convalescent COVID-19.

The J gene is TRBJ2-3, the V gene TRBV7-9; 7 bases are a match to TRBD1. The CDR3 has 15 amino acids. The ends lost 0 bases at V and 2 bases at J; junction bases unmatched: 2. Germline CDR1 and CDR2: SEHNR and FQNEAQ (reference sequence). CDR3 loop: CASSLAGTDTDTQYF. CDR3 coding DNA: TGTGCCAGCAGCTTAGCAGGGACAGACACAGATACGCAGTATTTT. The whole variable domain, remainder taken from reference TRBV7-9 and TRBJ2-3, is DTGVSQNPRHKITKRGQNVTFRCDPISEHNRLYWYRQTLGQGPEFLTYFQNEAQLEKSRLLSDRFSAERPKGSFSTLEIQRTEQGDSAMYLCASSLAGTDTDTQYFGPGTRLTVL.

The CDR3 reads CASGELGQNQPQHF. In nucleotides, the CDR3 is TGTGCCAGCGGGGAACTAGGCCAAAATCAGCCCCAGCATTTT. The gene calls are TRBV7-9 and TRBJ1-5, with D hard to call. This CDR3 is built from 14 residues. V shed 8 bases and J shed 4 bases, with 15 bases lying between them. Germline V gene lookup returns CDR1 SEHNR and CDR2 FQNEAQ (reference sequence).

This clone was recorded once. V and J are TRBV5-6 and TRBJ1-3, with D perhaps matching TRBD1 (5 bases). V lost 2 bases and J 0 bases, leaving 12 bases between the germline ends. The germline gives CDR1 SGHDT, CDR2 YYEEEE. CDR3 length: 16 amino acids. CDR3 in DNA: TGTGCCAGCAGCTTCTTGGGGCCCAGCTCTGGAAACACCATATATTTT. Translated: CASSFLGPSSGNTIYF.

This clone was found a few times. The chain joins TRBV6-5 to TRBJ1-6; D is perhaps TRBD1 (6 bases). Trimming cost V 0 bases and J 6 bases, with 12 bases left between them. Germline V CDR1 and CDR2: MNHEY, SVGAGI. The CDR3 is 16 residues long. The CDR3 region has the DNA TGTGCCAGCAGTTACTCGTTTTGGGGGCGTAATTCACCCCTCCACTTT. Its protein is CASSYSFWGRNSPLHF.

The chain employs TRBV28 and TRBJ2-3; possible D gene TRBD2, 6 bases. The CDR3 has 19 residues. The V gene's germline CDR1 is MDHEN and CDR2 SYDVKM. V shed 6 bases and J shed 2 bases, with 27 bases lying between them. CDR3 amino acids: CASRPLGTRPPTYTDTQYF. CDR3 DNA: TGTGCCAGCAGGCCTCTGGGGACTCGCCCCCCTACTTACACAGATACGCAGTATTTT.

This chain uses TRBV9 with TRBJ1-3; D is perhaps TRBD1 (5 bases). CDR3 length: 14 amino acids. Germline loops: CDR1 SGDLS, CDR2 YYNGEE. V was cut by 4 bases and J by 3 bases, with 11 bases left in between. The CDR3 DNA reads as TGTGCCAGCAGCTCTGACAGCCGTGGAAACACCATATATTTT. It encodes CASSSDSRGNTIYF.

The chain employs TRBV3-1 (or the pseudogene TRBV3-2) and TRBJ1-4, with a possible D match to TRBD1 (5 bases). The CDR3 loop spans 14 amino acids. The germline gives CDR1 LGHDT, CDR2 YNNKEL (reference sequence). V lost 1 base and J lost 10, with 13 bases in between. The CDR3 protein is CASSQGAGGGKLFF. As DNA, the CDR3 is TGTGCCAGCAGCCAAGGGGCTGGGGGGGGAAAACTGTTTTTT.

This clone was counted at least ten times. The chain combines TRBV2 with TRBJ1-2, with 9 bases that match TRBD1. The germline V gene encodes CDR1 SNHLY and CDR2 FYNNEI. The CDR3 is 14 residues long. V lost 4 bases and J lost 6; bases outside the gene matches: 6. CDR3 sequence (DNA): TGTGCCAGCAGTGCCACAGGGGGCGGTAATGGCTACACCTTC. Its translation is CASSATGGGNGYTF.

CDR3 sequence: CASSGGGYGYTF. The CDR3, as DNA: TGCGCCAGCAGTGGGGGAGGCTATGGCTACACCTTC. The V gene is TRBV10-2, the J gene TRBJ1-2; D is uncertain. Trimming left V 4 bases short and J 4 bases short, with 7 bases between. Per the germline V gene, CDR1 is WSHSY and CDR2 is SAAADI. This CDR3 is 12 amino acids long.

The table lists this clone with a count of one. The V gene is TRBV9, the J gene TRBJ1-1; D is perhaps TRBD1 (6 bases). V was clipped by 3 bases and J by 3 bases, with 15 bases between them. The CDR3 is 15 residues long. CDR1 is SGDLS and CDR2 is YYNGEE in the germline V gene. CDR3 loop: CASSAIVDSDTEAFF. The CDR3 nucleotides read TGTGCCAGCAGCGCAATTGTGGACAGTGACACTGAAGCTTTCTTT.

The chain links TRBV19 to TRBJ1-1; D unclear. The V gene lost 6 bases and the J gene lost 0 bases, with 11 bases spanning the gap. The V gene's germline CDR1 is LNHDA and CDR2 SQIVND (reference sequence). The CDR3 covers 14 residues. Written as DNA, the CDR3 is TGTGCCAGTAGGCCAGGTTCCTTGAACACTGAAGCTTTCTTT. Residues: CASRPGSLNTEAFF.

The CDR3 protein is CASSSRMFFTQYF. The CDR3 DNA is TGTGCCAGCAGTTCGAGAATGTTCTTTACGCAGTATTTT. This chain joins TRBV28 and TRBJ2-3; D not certain. This CDR3 spans 13 amino acids. Germline CDR1 reads MDHEN; CDR2 reads SYDVKM. The V end lost 4 bases, the J end lost 8 bases, and 13 bases lay between the germline ends.

The genes are TRBV29-1 and TRBJ2-2; maybe TRBD2 (6 bases). Per the germline V gene, CDR1 is SQVTM and CDR2 is ANQGSEA. V dropped 5 bases and J dropped 3 bases, with 13 bases sitting between them. The CDR3 consists of 14 residues. This CDR3 reads CSVWGTPHTGELFF. The CDR3 region has the DNA TGCAGCGTTTGGGGGACTCCTCACACCGGGGAGCTGTTTTTT.